Listed here are 23 T cell receptor beta chains from one sample, sequenced in a study of blood T cells in healthy people across ages. Then a second PCR, running about 6 to 12 cycles, was carried out with a sample-barcoded 5' primer and a J-beta primer mix. TCRdb used MiXCR to reprocess the 5' RACE reads, holding one entry per CDR3 protein. The table records about 1.4 million distinct CDR3 sequences, approximately 59% of them present only once. Sequenced: blood. The origin of the receptors is a man between 18 and 29 years old in good health.

The V call is TRBV20-1, the J call TRBJ2-7; D remains unclear. The CDR3 runs 13 residues. Between the trimmed V and J ends, which lost 5 bases and 0 bases, there was a span of 11 bases. Per the germline V gene, CDR1 is DFQATT and CDR2 is SNEGSKA (reference sequence). CDR3 protein: CSAGPDPSYEQYF. The CDR3 nucleotides read TGCAGTGCTGGACCCGACCCCTCCTACGAGCAGTACTTC.

This clonotype was observed a few times. The chain has TRBV20-1 and TRBJ2-1; D remains unclear. Deletions cut 2 bases from V and 4 bases from J, with 6 bases between. CDR1 and CDR2 from the germline V gene are DFQATT and SNEGSKA (reference sequence). CDR3 length: 12 amino acids. The CDR3 region has the DNA TGCAGTGCTAGAAAGGGTTACAATGAGCAGTTCTTC. Encoded protein: CSARKGYNEQFF.

The chain combines TRBV4-1 with TRBJ2-3; maybe TRBD2 (6 bases). In germline, CDR1 is MGHRA, CDR2 YSYEKL. CDR3 length: 15 amino acids. Trimming removed 4 bases from V and 2 bases from J, with 13 bases in between. This CDR3 reads CASSPRDSYTDTQYF. The CDR3 DNA is TGCGCCAGCAGCCCCCGGGACTCTTACACAGATACGCAGTATTTT.

The sample holds one count of this clonotype. The J gene is TRBJ2-7, the V gene TRBV20-1, with unresolved D. CDR1 DFQATT and CDR2 SNEGSKA come from the germline V gene (reference sequence). The V gene lost 1 base and the J gene lost 3 bases, with 13 bases spanning the gap. This CDR3 spans 14 amino acids. CDR3 DNA: TGCAGTGCTAGAGCTCAGGAGTTTTTCTACGAGCAGTACTTC. Translation gives CSARAQEFFYEQYF.

The J gene is TRBJ2-2, the V gene TRBV4-1; TRBD2 aligns across 14 bases. The CDR3 extends over 21 amino acids. V was pared by 3 bases and J by 5 bases, with 17 bases of the junction left unmatched. Germline values: CDR1 MGHRA, CDR2 YSYEKL. CDR3: CASSQRLRLAGGLTPTGELFF. CDR3 bases: TGCGCCAGCAGCCAGCGACTCCGACTAGCGGGGGGGCTTACCCCTACCGGGGAGCTGTTTTTT.

The chain couples TRBV29-1 to TRBJ1-1; tentative D call: TRBD1 (5 bases). V gave up 3 bases and J gave up 6 bases, with 14 bases separating them. The CDR3 runs to 13 residues. CDR1 is SQVTM and CDR2 is ANQGSEA in the germline V gene. CDR3 coding DNA: TGCAGCGTTGAGGGACGGGCTGAGCCTGAAGCTTTCTTT. It specifies CSVEGRAEPEAFF. The full variable domain, with the rest looked up from reference TRBV29-1 and TRBJ1-1, is SAVISQKPSRDICQRGTSLTIQCQVDSQVTMMFWYRQQPGQSLTLIATANQGSEATYESGFVIDKFPISRPNLTFSTLTVSNMSPEDSSIYLCSVEGRAEPEAFFGQGTRLTVV.

Remarks on this clonotype: A read error may explain this, as a much larger clone is one base away. The gene calls are TRBV29-1 and TRBJ2-6; D uncertain. This CDR3 is built from 11 residues. Germline CDR1 reads SQVTM; CDR2 reads ANQGSEA. Trimming took off 5 bases at V and 2 bases at J, with 1 base between the two ends. The CDR3 DNA follows: TGCAGCGTTCCTGGGGCCAACGTCCTGACTTTC. Translating it yields CSVPGANVLTF.

This clonotype has only a few counts. The chain couples TRBV29-1 to TRBJ2-1; D is unresolved. Trimming took off 3 bases at V and 0 bases at J, with 12 bases between the two ends. Germline CDR1 SQVTM, CDR2 ANQGSEA. The CDR3 covers 15 residues. The CDR3 spells CSVEGSWPSYNEQFF. CDR3 sequence (DNA): TGCAGCGTTGAGGGCAGTTGGCCCTCCTACAATGAGCAGTTCTTC.

The rearrangement joins TRBV12-3 or TRBV12-4 to TRBJ1-1, with 7 bases matching TRBD1. J was trimmed by 1 base and V by 4 bases; bases with no gene match: 6. CDR3 length equals 15 residues. The CDR3: CASSSTGFGNTEAFF. The CDR3 nucleotides read TGTGCCAGCAGTTCGACAGGGTTCGGGAACACTGAAGCTTTCTTT.

This chain uses TRBV5-1 with TRBJ2-1, with D perhaps matching TRBD2 (5 bases). V was cut by 0 bases and J by 9 bases, with 16 bases left in between. The CDR3 totals 15 residues. CDR1 and CDR2 from the germline V gene are SGHRS and YFSETQ. The CDR3 spells CASSLDGLSDGEQFF. CDR3 DNA: TGCGCCAGCAGCTTGGACGGACTTAGTGATGGTGAGCAGTTCTTC.

The rearrangement uses TRBV30 and TRBJ1-1, with 7 bases aligning to TRBD1. The CDR3 is 10 residues long. V shed 6 bases, J shed 9 bases, and the junction held 4 bases outside the gene matches. Germline CDR1 GTSNPN, CDR2 SVGIG (reference sequence). Written as DNA, the CDR3 is TGTGCCTGTTGGGGACAGAAAGCTTTCTTT. It is translated as CACWGQKAFF.

This clonotype is a singleton in its sample. The chain has TRBV7-2 and TRBJ2-7; tentatively, D is TRBD1 (6 bases). V gave up 5 bases and J gave up 5 bases, with 19 bases separating them. CDR1 and CDR2 (germline): SGHTA, FQGNSA. There are 15 residues in the CDR3. CDR3 loop: CASSPRGRGSDEQYF. CDR3 DNA: TGTGCCAGCAGCCCTAGGGGCAGGGGATCCGACGAGCAGTACTTC.

In DNA form, the CDR3 reads TGTGCCAGCAGCCACGCATCTGGGGGCGAGCAGTACTTC. It translates to CASSHASGGEQYF. The J gene is TRBJ2-4, the V gene TRBV3-1; either TRBD1 or TRBD2 may supply D (5 bases each). The end of the DNA aligns better with TRBJ2-7, so the J call may be wrong. The CDR3 is made up of 13 amino acids. Looked up from germline, CDR1 is LGHDT and CDR2 is YNNKEL (reference sequence).

This clonotype came up a few times. The chain has TRBV7-2 and TRBJ2-5, with TRBD1 matching over 7 bases. The CDR3 loop spans 14 amino acids. Unmatched junction bases numbered 7, after V lost 5 bases and J lost 4 bases. The germline V gene encodes CDR1 SGHTA and CDR2 FQGNSA. Here the CDR3 DNA reads TGTGCCAGCAGCCTGACAGGGCTTCCAGAGACCCAGTACTTC. This sequence encodes CASSLTGLPETQYF.

The chain recombines TRBV4-2 with TRBJ1-4, with D unresolved. The germline V gene encodes CDR1 LGHNA and CDR2 YNFKEQ. Deletions cut 4 bases from V and 7 bases from J, with 16 bases between. This CDR3 comprises 15 residues. The CDR3 DNA reads TGTGCCAGCAGCCGGGAGACCGGATCTGGTGAAAAACTGTTTTTT. This codes for CASSRETGSGEKLFF.

This clonotype appeared many times. A much larger clone lies one base from this, so it may be a read error. The rearrangement uses TRBV29-1 and TRBJ2-7; D not certain. The germline V gene has CDR1 SQVTM and CDR2 ANQGSEA. The V and J ends lost 0 bases and 7 bases respectively, with 19 bases between them. CDR3 length equals 15 residues. CDR3 amino acids: CSVEEGYLSPNEQYF. CDR3 nucleotides: TGCAGCGTTGAAGAAGGGTATCTGTCTCCTAATGAGCAGTACTTC.

This chain uses TRBV4-2 with TRBJ1-2; D unclear. This CDR3 comprises 16 residues. Trimming removed 4 bases from V and 2 bases from J, with 17 bases in between. Per germline, CDR1 LGHNA and CDR2 YNFKEQ. The CDR3 coding sequence is TGTGCCAGCAGCCGCTGGCCCTCTGAAGCAAACTATGGCTACACCTTC. Protein sequence: CASSRWPSEANYGYTF.

This chain links TRBV6-5 with TRBJ2-3; D possibly uses TRBD1 or TRBD2 (6 bases each). V was trimmed by 2 bases and J by 0 bases, leaving 12 bases between them. Looked up from germline, CDR1 is MNHEY and CDR2 is SVGAGI. This CDR3 contains 16 residues. The CDR3: CASSYVGGDSTDTQYF. Written as DNA, the CDR3 is TGTGCCAGCAGTTACGTCGGGGGCGATAGCACAGATACGCAGTATTTT.

The chain carries TRBV2 and TRBJ2-3, with D perhaps TRBD2 (7 bases). With 8 bases removed from V and 2 bases from J, the gap between germline ends came to 14 bases. Germline V gives CDR1 SNHLY, CDR2 FYNNEI. This CDR3 has 14 amino acids. CDR3 DNA sequence: TGTGCCAGCGAAGGGGGGGACTACACAGATACGCAGTATTTT. Its translation is CASEGGDYTDTQYF.

This clonotype has a single count. The rearrangement joins TRBV4-1 to TRBJ2-4; 9 bases match TRBD1. The DNA end favors TRBJ2-7, so the J call may be wrong. In germline, CDR1 is MGHRA, CDR2 YSYEKL. There are 15 residues in the CDR3. The CDR3 sequence: CASSQAGQGKDEQYF. In DNA, the CDR3 is TGCGCCAGCAGCCAAGCGGGACAGGGTAAGGACGAGCAGTACTTC.

In its sample, this clonotype was seen a few times. V and J are TRBV29-1 and TRBJ2-1; D tentatively fits TRBD1 or TRBD2 (5 bases each). Germline values: CDR1 SQVTM, CDR2 ANQGSEA. The V gene lost 1 base and the J gene lost 3 bases, with 16 bases spanning the gap. CDR3 length equals 16 residues. The CDR3 nucleotides are TGCAGCGTTGAAGGGTTCCTAGCAGGGAGCTACAATGAGCAGTTCTTC. Its translation is CSVEGFLAGSYNEQFF.

This chain uses TRBV5-4 with TRBJ2-5; D tentatively reads TRBD1 or TRBD2 (5 bases each). Germline V gives CDR1 SGHNT, CDR2 YYREEE (reference sequence). The CDR3 length is 14 residues. Trimming stripped 3 bases from V and 11 bases from J, with 20 bases between. The CDR3 sequence is CASSSYRNPREQYF. CDR3 DNA: TGTGCCAGCAGCTCATACAGGAACCCAAGGGAGCAGTACTTC.

The chain links TRBV13 to TRBJ2-4; the D gene is possibly TRBD1 (5 bases). The DNA matches TRBJ2-5 better at its end, which makes the J call doubtful. The CDR3 spans 15 residues. Germline loops: CDR1 PRHDT, CDR2 FYEKMQ (reference sequence). The CDR3 DNA is TGTGCCAGCAGCTTAACCACGGACACGCAAGAGACCCAGTACTTC. This sequence encodes CASSLTTDTQETQYF.